These 24 T cell receptor beta chains were all obtained from the same sample, sequenced in a study of response to subunit inactivated influenza vaccine. TCRdb analysed the RT-PCR reads with MiXCR anew, one entry per CDR3 protein. The data hold hundreds of thousands of distinct CDR3 sequences, with over 10% observed a single time. This material consisted of PBMCs from blood, taken 35 to 45 days after vaccination. Receptors originate from a man in his fifties or sixties who received an inactivated influenza vaccine.

This clonotype came up a few times. This chain links TRBV10-3 with TRBJ2-7; D is perhaps TRBD2 (5 bases). Germline values: CDR1 ENHRY, CDR2 SYGVKD. Trimming removed 4 bases from V and 6 bases from J, with 13 bases in between. The CDR3 is 13 residues long. The chain's CDR3 is CAISGPRAGEQYF. DNA for the CDR3: TGTGCCATCAGTGGCCCTCGGGCGGGCGAGCAGTACTTC.

This clonotype has more than one count but fewer than ten. V is TRBV6-6 and J is TRBJ2-1; D not certain. The CDR3 covers 13 residues. CDR1 is MNHNY, CDR2 SVGAGI, per germline (reference sequence). V lost 5 bases, J lost 10 bases, and 15 bases lay in between. CDR3 sequence (DNA): TGTGCCAGCAGTCCCTTTGAAGAACGGGAGCAGTTCTTC. Translated: CASSPFEEREQFF.

This clonotype was seen only a few times. This chain links TRBV5-1 with TRBJ1-1; TRBD1 might be the D (6 bases). Germline CDR1 SGHRS, CDR2 YFSETQ. The CDR3 loop spans 14 amino acids. V was pared by 1 base and J by 3 bases, with 10 bases between. Here the CDR3 DNA reads TGCGCCAGCAGCTTGTACGGGGGCCACACTGAAGCTTTCTTT. Protein sequence: CASSLYGGHTEAFF.

This clonotype has more than one count but fewer than ten. The rearrangement links TRBV5-1 to TRBJ1-2; D is possibly TRBD1 (5 bases). This CDR3 region has 13 residues. The V gene lost 4 bases and the J gene lost 5 bases, with 12 bases spanning the gap. The germline V gene encodes CDR1 SGHRS and CDR2 YFSETQ. Here the CDR3 reads CASSTGGAYGYTF. Written as DNA, the CDR3 is TGCGCCAGCAGCACGGGAGGGGCTTATGGCTACACCTTC.

V usage is TRBV19 and J usage is TRBJ2-4, with unresolved D. Germline V CDR1 and CDR2: LNHDA, SQIVND (reference sequence). The length of the CDR3 is 13 residues. V was trimmed by 4 bases and J by 0 bases, leaving 4 bases between them. The chain's CDR3 is CASSNVAKNIQYF. DNA of the CDR3: TGTGCCAGTAGTAACGTAGCCAAAAACATTCAGTACTTC.

In its sample, this clonotype was seen a few times. This chain uses TRBV7-9 with TRBJ2-7, with 11 bases fitting TRBD1. J lost 4 bases, V lost 4 bases, and 9 bases had no gene match. CDR3 length: 16 residues. Germline-derived CDR1 and CDR2 are SEHNR and FQNEAQ (reference sequence). The CDR3 region is CASSYSRDRGNYEQYF. The CDR3 nucleotides are TGTGCCAGCAGCTACAGCCGGGACAGGGGGAATTACGAGCAGTACTTC.

This clonotype was seen repeatedly, ten times or more. This sequence joins TRBV4-1 and TRBJ1-2; TRBD1 might be the D (5 bases). Trimming shortened V by 1 base and J by 4 bases, and 19 bases separated the two germline ends. The CDR3 runs 17 residues. Per the germline V gene, CDR1 is MGHRA and CDR2 is YSYEKL. The CDR3 DNA follows: TGCGCCAGCAGCCAAGGGGAGTGGCGGGGCGCTGGCTATGGCTACACCTTC. It is translated as CASSQGEWRGAGYGYTF.

The rearrangement joins TRBV10-3 to TRBJ2-7; 8 positions agree with TRBD1. Germline-derived CDR1 and CDR2 are ENHRY and SYGVKD. This CDR3 spans 13 amino acids. Trimming cost V 4 bases and J 3 bases; bases outside gene matches: 2. The CDR3 coding sequence is TGTGCCATCAGTGCGGACAGGGACTACGAGCAGTACTTC. This translates into CAISADRDYEQYF.

This clonotype was seen many times. V gene TRBV11-2 combines with J gene TRBJ2-3, with a tentative D call TRBD1 (5 bases). Germline V lookup: CDR1 SGHAT, CDR2 FQNNGV. The germline V and J ends were trimmed by 5 bases and 1 base, with 10 bases remaining between them. The CDR3 is made up of 14 amino acids. Here the CDR3 DNA reads TGTGCCAGCAGCCCAAGACAGCGCACAGATACGCAGTATTTT. It codes for CASSPRQRTDTQYF.

This clonotype was observed a few times. The chain carries TRBV7-9 and TRBJ2-1; 9 bases line up with TRBD1. With 6 bases clipped from V and 6 bases from J, the junction kept 6 bases outside the gene matches. Germline V CDR1 and CDR2: SEHNR, FQNEAQ (reference sequence). CDR3 length: 14 amino acids. The CDR3 region has the DNA TGTGCCAGCAGGGGACAGGGAACAGGCAATGAGCAGTTCTTC. Translating gives CASRGQGTGNEQFF.

The chain employs TRBV5-1 and TRBJ2-7, with 11 bases fitting TRBD2. CDR3 length equals 15 residues. Germline V gene lookup returns CDR1 SGHRS and CDR2 YFSETQ. Trimming cost V 5 bases and J 6 bases; bases outside gene matches: 10. The DNA for the CDR3 is TGCGCCAGCAGGACCGGGACTAGCGGTAGCGGCGAGCAGTACTTC. It encodes CASRTGTSGSGEQYF.

This clonotype was recorded many times. The V call is TRBV10-3, the J call TRBJ2-7; TRBD1 matches at 10 bases. This CDR3 is built from 16 residues. Germline values: CDR1 ENHRY, CDR2 SYGVKD. The ends lost 0 bases at V and 2 bases at J; junction bases unmatched: 4. In DNA, the CDR3 is TGTGCCATCAGTGAGTCGGTGGGGACAGGGGCCTACGAGCAGTACTTC. Translated: CAISESVGTGAYEQYF.

This chain links TRBV4-3 with TRBJ2-5; weak D call: TRBD1 (5 bases). The ends were cut back, 4 bases at V and 4 bases at J, with 13 bases in the middle. Germline V gene lookup returns CDR1 LGHNA and CDR2 YSLEER. CDR3 size: 14 residues. The CDR3 coding sequence is TGCGCCAGCAGCCGAGATGCCCAGGGAGAGACCCAGTACTTC. As protein: CASSRDAQGETQYF.

In this sample, this clonotype turned up a few times. The gene calls are TRBV7-8 and TRBJ2-1; TRBD1 agrees at 7 bases. The trim removed 0 bases at V and 2 bases at J, leaving 4 bases unmatched. Germline CDR1 is SGHVS and CDR2 is FQNEAQ. This CDR3 region has 16 residues. CDR3: CASSLAGRGTYNEQFF. DNA for the CDR3: TGTGCCAGCAGCTTAGCGGGCAGGGGGACCTACAATGAGCAGTTCTTC.

Ten or more counts support this clonotype. The rearrangement joins TRBV18 to TRBJ2-1; no reliable D call. Germline loops: CDR1 KGHSH, CDR2 LQKENI. Trimming removed 1 base at V and 0 bases at J, with 13 bases between. The CDR3 runs to 17 residues. The DNA of the CDR3 is TGTGCCAGCTCACCACTTTCTGGGTCGAGCTCCTACAATGAGCAGTTCTTC. Protein: CASSPLSGSSSYNEQFF.

This chain uses TRBV20-1 with TRBJ2-3; D unclear. Germline V gene data show CDR1 as DFQATT and CDR2 as SNEGSKA (reference sequence). The CDR3 sequence is 14 residues long. Trimming stripped 0 bases from V and 1 base from J, with 8 bases between. CDR3 nucleotide sequence: TGCAGTGCTAGAGATCCGCAGGGCACAGATACGCAGTATTTT. Its translation is CSARDPQGTDTQYF.

This chain connects TRBV18 to TRBJ2-2, with D possibly TRBD2 on 6 matching bases. Looked up from germline, CDR1 is KGHSH and CDR2 is LQKENI. The CDR3 runs to 18 residues. V was shortened by 3 bases and J by 7 bases, with 24 bases between the two germline ends. CDR3 DNA: TGTGCCAGCTCACCGGCCTCCAGCGCCCGGAGGAGGGACGGGGAGCTGTTTTTT. Translating gives CASSPASSARRRDGELFF.

This chain joins TRBV4-1 and TRBJ2-7; D unclear. CDR1 and CDR2 from the germline V gene are MGHRA and YSYEKL. The CDR3 length is 15 residues. Trimming removed 4 bases from V and 0 bases from J, with 13 bases in between. CDR3 sequence reads: CASSLSVSSSYEQYF. CDR3 nucleotide sequence: TGCGCCAGCAGCCTTTCCGTCAGCTCCTCCTACGAGCAGTACTTC.

The J gene is TRBJ2-3, the V gene TRBV20-1; 8 bases are shared with TRBD2. CDR1 and CDR2 (germline): DFQATT, SNEGSKA (reference sequence). There are 15 residues in the CDR3. V gave up 4 bases and J gave up 1 base; unmatched junction bases: 7. Here the CDR3 DNA reads TGCAGTGCTACCCCGGGGGGGCGGGGCACAGATACGCAGTATTTT. This sequence encodes CSATPGGRGTDTQYF.

The sample holds a few counts of this clonotype. This sequence joins TRBV7-2 and TRBJ1-1; TRBD1 matches 7 bases. The germline V gene encodes CDR1 SGHTA and CDR2 FQGNSA. Losses at the gene ends were 7 bases for V and 0 bases for J; bases not matched to a gene: 2. This CDR3 comprises 13 residues. CDR3 in DNA: TGTGCCAGCAAACAGGGGATGAACACTGAAGCTTTCTTT. It translates to CASKQGMNTEAFF.

This sequence joins TRBV2 and TRBJ2-1, with 7 positions matching TRBD1. The CDR3 has 19 residues. V lost 11 bases and J lost 3; bases outside the gene matches: 25. Germline V gene data show CDR1 as SNHLY and CDR2 as FYNNEI. CDR3 residues: CAFCQRPTGTLIHYNEQFF. The CDR3 DNA reads TGTGCCTTCTGTCAACGCCCGACAGGGACCCTTATTCACTACAATGAGCAGTTCTTC.

This rearrangement joins TRBV11-2 to TRBJ2-5; D may correspond to TRBD1 or TRBD2 (5 bases each). Germline-derived CDR1 and CDR2 are SGHAT and FQNNGV. Trimming removed 2 bases from V and 4 bases from J, with 23 bases in between. The CDR3 sequence is 18 residues long. CDR3 protein: CASSLKYSGTSRGETQYF. CDR3 DNA sequence: TGTGCCAGCAGCTTAAAGTACTCCGGGACCTCGAGGGGAGAGACCCAGTACTTC. Based on the CDR3 plus reference TRBV11-2 and TRBJ2-5, the full variable domain is EAGVAQSPRYKIIEKRQSVAFWCNPISGHATLYWYQQILGQGPKLLIQFQNNGVVDDSQLPKDRFSAERLKGVDSTLKIQPAKLEDSAVYLCASSLKYSGTSRGETQYFGPGTRLLVL.

With regard to this clonotype: A much larger clone sits a single nucleotide away, making a read error possible. This sequence joins TRBV20-1 and TRBJ1-2; D is ambiguous. This CDR3 comprises 11 residues. In germline, CDR1 is DFQATT, CDR2 SNEGSKA (reference sequence). CDR3 in DNA: TGCAATTCAAGTGCGGGGAGTCTGAGCACCTTC. This codes for CNSSAGSLSTF.

This clonotype occurred many times. The chain employs TRBV12-3 or TRBV12-4 and TRBJ2-7; TRBD1 matches 10 bases. V gave up 4 bases and J gave up 4 bases; unmatched junction bases: 4. This CDR3 contains 14 residues. The DNA of the CDR3 is TGTGCCAGCAGTTCCGGGACAGGGGTTTACGAGCAGTACTTC. It yields the protein CASSSGTGVYEQYF.